Below, 26 T cell receptor beta chains from the same sample are listed, as sequenced in a study of T cell responses to AZD1222 COVID-19 vaccine. Repertoires were generated with immunoSEQ multiplex PCR, while TCRdb's copy carries only in-frame clones and drops some. The sample includes around 190,000 clones, 90% to 95% seen only once; the top ten take under 2%. Source: peripheral blood, taken 28 days after the second AZD1222 dose. Receptors were obtained from an adult who received the AZD1222 COVID-19 vaccine.

The chain combines TRBV7-3 with TRBJ1-3; D may be TRBD1 (5 bases). This CDR3 contains 18 residues. Trimming took off 4 bases at V and 0 bases at J, with 19 bases between the two ends. Germline CDR1 is SGHTA and CDR2 is FQGTGA. CDR3 region: CASSSPATGLHSGNTIYF. The CDR3 coding sequence is TGTGCCAGCAGCTCCCCGGCAACGGGACTTCACTCTGGAAACACCATATATTTT.

The chain employs TRBV14 and TRBJ1-3; D may be TRBD1 (6 bases). Trimming left V 5 bases short and J 0 bases short, with 17 bases between. The CDR3 is 17 amino acids. CDR1 and CDR2 from the germline V gene are SGHDN and FVKESK. For the CDR3, the DNA is TGTGCCAGCAGCTACTACGGTAGGACAGTCTCTGGAAACACCATATATTTT. It yields the protein CASSYYGRTVSGNTIYF.

The chain is built from TRBV19 and TRBJ1-1, with unresolved D. V lost 10 bases and J 4 bases, leaving 16 bases between the germline ends. The CDR3 loop spans 13 amino acids. The germline gives CDR1 LNHDA, CDR2 SQIVND (reference sequence). The CDR3 loop reads CATRNLPGTEAFF. CDR3 DNA sequence: TGTGCCACTCGAAACCTACCGGGCACTGAAGCTTTCTTT.

In its sample, this clone was seen once. The CDR3 is CASSRGSSASSYNEQFF. The CDR3 DNA sequence: TGCGCCAGCAGCCGTGGGTCCTCAGCGAGCTCCTACAATGAGCAGTTCTTC. The chain recombines TRBV5-1 with TRBJ2-1; the D is unclear. Germline V gene lookup returns CDR1 SGHRS and CDR2 YFSETQ. The V end lost 4 bases, the J end lost 0 bases, and 17 bases lay between the germline ends. The CDR3 is made up of 17 amino acids.

CDR3 sequence: CASSQDVGVEAFF. The CDR3 bases are TGTGCCAGCAGCCAAGATGTGGGGGTCGAAGCTTTCTTT. V gene TRBV3-1 (or the pseudogene TRBV3-2) combines with J gene TRBJ1-1; tentatively, D is TRBD1 (5 bases). CDR1 and CDR2 (germline): LGHDT, YNNKEL (reference sequence). V was cut by 0 bases and J by 8 bases, with 10 bases left in between. The length of the CDR3 is 13 residues.

This chain connects TRBV19 to TRBJ1-5; D gene ambiguous. This CDR3 is built from 13 residues. V dropped 7 bases and J dropped 0 bases, with 7 bases sitting between them. CDR1 and CDR2 from the germline V gene are LNHDA and SQIVND (reference sequence). The CDR3 bases are TGTGCCAGTAATTGGAATAGCAATCAGCCCCAGCATTTT. Its protein is CASNWNSNQPQHF.

This clone was seen only once. The CDR3 reads CASRRREWDTEAFF. CDR3 coding DNA: TGTGCCAGTAGGCGACGGGAGTGGGACACTGAAGCTTTCTTT. The chain uses TRBV19 and TRBJ1-1; D gene ambiguous. V was trimmed by 6 bases and J by 3 bases, leaving 14 bases between them. Germline lookup yields CDR1 LNHDA and CDR2 SQIVND (reference sequence). The length of the CDR3 is 14 residues.

The DNA for the CDR3 is TGTGCCAGCAGCCACTCCGCTGGGGAGGGGGATGAAAAACTGTTTTTT. Its protein is CASSHSAGEGDEKLFF. The rearrangement joins TRBV11-3 to TRBJ1-4; a possible D gene is TRBD1 (6 bases). Per the germline V gene, CDR1 is SGHNT and CDR2 is YENEEA. The CDR3 spans 16 residues. V was cut by 5 bases and J by 6 bases, with 19 bases left in between.

This CDR3 reads CASSLSGTLKGTYEQYF. The DNA for the CDR3 is TGTGCCAGCAGTTTATCCGGGACCCTCAAAGGGACCTACGAGCAGTACTTC. This chain links TRBV27 with TRBJ2-7; TRBD1 or TRBD2 may be the D gene (5 bases each). The germline gives CDR1 MNHEY, CDR2 SMNVEV (reference sequence). Trimming stripped 0 bases from V and 2 bases from J, with 17 bases between. This CDR3 is built from 17 residues.

This sequence joins TRBV6-1 and TRBJ1-5; D uncertain. V lost 2 bases and J lost 0, with 8 bases in between. The CDR3 has 15 amino acids. In germline, CDR1 is MNHNS, CDR2 SASEGT. CDR3 coding DNA: TGTGCCAGCAGTGAATGGGGATATAGCAATCAGCCCCAGCATTTT. Its translation is CASSEWGYSNQPQHF.

V and J are TRBV7-2 and TRBJ2-7; D remains ambiguous. The CDR3 is 14 amino acids. The V gene lost 1 base and the J gene lost 0 bases, with 7 bases spanning the gap. The V gene's germline CDR1 is SGHTA and CDR2 FQGNSA. The CDR3 loop reads CASSLEAPSYEQYF. The CDR3 bases are TGTGCCAGCAGCTTAGAGGCGCCCTCCTACGAGCAGTACTTC.

The chain employs TRBV10-3 and TRBJ1-2; 11 positions agree with TRBD1. Trimming took 4 bases from V and 4 from J; bases not matched to a gene: 17. The V gene's germline CDR1 is ENHRY and CDR2 SYGVKD. The CDR3 has 19 amino acids. CDR3 DNA sequence: TGTGCCATCAGTGCCCTACCGGGACAGGGGGAGGATCGTAGCTATGGCTACACCTTC. Protein sequence: CAISALPGQGEDRSYGYTF.

V usage is TRBV13 and J usage is TRBJ2-2, with TRBD2 matching 10 bases. The V gene's germline CDR1 is PRHDT and CDR2 FYEKMQ (reference sequence). V trimming: 5 bases; J trimming: 4 bases; junction bases outside the gene matches: 4. This CDR3 contains 15 residues. CDR3 residues: CASSTWTSGTGELFF. The CDR3 DNA sequence: TGTGCCAGCAGCACCTGGACTAGCGGCACCGGGGAGCTGTTTTTT.

J is TRBJ2-7 and V is TRBV19, with 7 bases matching TRBD1. CDR3 length: 14 residues. V lost 3 bases to trimming and J lost 6 bases; unmatched junction nucleotides: 8. Germline V CDR1 and CDR2: LNHDA, SQIVND (reference sequence). The CDR3 reads CASSMTGKVFEQYF. For the CDR3, the DNA is TGTGCCAGTAGTATGACAGGGAAGGTGTTCGAGCAGTACTTC.

This chain connects TRBV5-6 to TRBJ1-2; perhaps TRBD1 as D (5 bases). Trimming stripped 6 bases from V and 6 bases from J, with 15 bases between. Germline V CDR1 and CDR2: SGHDT, YYEEEE. The CDR3 runs to 13 residues. The CDR3 bases are TGTGCCAGCACACCTGGGGGGAGAGATGGCTACACCTTC. Protein product: CASTPGGRDGYTF.

J is TRBJ1-2 and V is TRBV19; D perhaps matches TRBD1 (5 bases). CDR1 is LNHDA and CDR2 is SQIVND in the germline V gene (reference sequence). The CDR3 is 12 amino acids. V was pared by 7 bases and J by 4 bases, with 10 bases between. This CDR3 reads CASTDSSYGYTF. DNA for the CDR3: TGTGCCAGTACCGACAGCAGCTATGGCTACACCTTC.

The chain carries TRBV5-4 and TRBJ2-1, with 9 bases fitting TRBD2. CDR3 length equals 17 residues. The trim removed 2 bases at V and 7 bases at J, leaving 13 bases unmatched. Germline assignment: CDR1 SGHNT and CDR2 YYREEE (reference sequence). The CDR3: CASSFLPGIAGVNEQFF. The DNA for the CDR3 is TGTGCCAGCAGCTTTCTTCCCGGGATAGCGGGGGTTAATGAGCAGTTCTTC.

The rearrangement links TRBV20-1 to TRBJ2-7, with D uncertain. V gave up 5 bases and J gave up 3 bases, with 8 bases separating them. The CDR3 is 11 amino acids. CDR1 DFQATT and CDR2 SNEGSKA come from the germline V gene (reference sequence). The CDR3 nucleotides read TGCAGTGCTCCCATGGGCTACGAGCAGTACTTC. It encodes CSAPMGYEQYF.

The chain links TRBV7-2 to TRBJ1-5; no definite D call. The CDR3 consists of 13 residues. Trimming left V 0 bases short and J 4 bases short, with 4 bases between. Germline values: CDR1 SGHTA, CDR2 FQGNSA. The CDR3 sequence is CASSLAVNQPQHF. CDR3 in DNA: TGTGCCAGCAGCTTAGCGGTGAATCAGCCCCAGCATTTT.

The V and J genes are TRBV2 and TRBJ2-4; TRBD1 agrees at 7 bases. The J segment lost 3 bases and the V segment lost 7 bases, leaving 3 bases of the junction unmatched. Per germline, CDR1 SNHLY and CDR2 FYNNEI. The CDR3 extends over 13 amino acids. The CDR3 DNA reads as TGTGCCAGCACCGGGACAGACAAAAACATTCAGTACTTC. This codes for CASTGTDKNIQYF.

This clone was found once. The V call is TRBV28, the J call TRBJ1-2; D is unresolved. This CDR3 spans 13 amino acids. V was clipped by 2 bases and J by 2 bases, with 6 bases between them. Per the germline V gene, CDR1 is MDHEN and CDR2 is SYDVKM. The CDR3 protein is CASSLKLNYGYTF. As DNA, the CDR3 is TGTGCCAGCAGTTTAAAGTTAAACTATGGCTACACCTTC.

The gene calls are TRBV19 and TRBJ2-6; 9 bases align to TRBD1. This CDR3 is built from 16 residues. V lost 1 base and J lost 6; bases outside the gene matches: 4. From germline, CDR1 is LNHDA and CDR2 SQIVND (reference sequence). CDR3 DNA sequence: TGTGCCAGTAGTATAGTCGGGACAGGGTCGGCCAACGTCCTGACTTTC. The encoded protein is CASSIVGTGSANVLTF.

The J gene is TRBJ2-2, the V gene TRBV28; the D gene is possibly TRBD2 (5 bases). This CDR3 contains 12 residues. CDR1 and CDR2 (germline): MDHEN, SYDVKM. Trimming cost V 3 bases and J 9 bases, with 8 bases left between them. CDR3 amino acids: CASSFGVRELFF. The CDR3 region has the DNA TGTGCCAGCAGTTTCGGGGTGAGGGAGCTGTTTTTT.

This chain joins TRBV3-1 (or the pseudogene TRBV3-2) and TRBJ1-2, with D perhaps TRBD1 (5 bases). Trimming cost V 3 bases and J 11 bases, with 19 bases left between them. Germline assignment: CDR1 LGHDT and CDR2 YNNKEL (reference sequence). The CDR3 runs 14 residues. CDR3 sequence: CASSQAGQLSFYTF. The CDR3 nucleotides are TGTGCCAGCAGCCAGGCAGGGCAACTATCTTTTTACACCTTC.

This chain links TRBV7-8 with TRBJ1-1; 8 bases line up with TRBD1. Trimming at V came to 4 bases and at J to 5 bases, leaving 9 bases not matched to a gene. Germline assignment: CDR1 SGHVS and CDR2 FQNEAQ. This CDR3 is built from 15 residues. The CDR3 DNA follows: TGTGCCAGCAGCTCATGGACAGGGCGGGGGACTGAAGCTTTCTTT. Amino acid sequence: CASSSWTGRGTEAFF.

CDR3 in DNA: TGCGCCAGCAGCCGAGACGGGACAGGGGGATGGAATTCACCCCTCCACTTT. It yields the protein CASSRDGTGGWNSPLHF. The V gene is TRBV4-1, the J gene TRBJ1-6; the match to TRBD1 covers 11 bases. There are 17 residues in the CDR3. Germline V gene data show CDR1 as MGHRA and CDR2 as YSYEKL. With 4 bases clipped from V and 7 bases from J, the junction kept 9 bases outside the gene matches.